This T cell receptor beta chain was observed in a study of Ad26.COV2.S vaccination and SARS-CoV-2 variants. The V end was cut by 1 base, the J end by 0 bases, with 12 bases between. In germline, CDR1 is LNHNV, CDR2 YYDKDF (reference sequence). CDR3 length: 16 residues. Treatment indicated: some 19 received Ad26.COV2.S at low or high dose, single or two shots; five or six received placebo; per-sample allocation not given. On day 63 after the first injection, vaccine and placebo recipients gave samples. Profiled with immunoSEQ multiplex PCR; TCRdb holds only in-frame clones, not every one. Counted here are roughly 500,000 clones, around 88% occurring once; the ten biggest clones make up roughly 13%.

The chain is built from TRBV15 and TRBJ1-1, with a possible D match to TRBD1 (5 bases). The sequence derives from a person aged 18-60 years who received the Ad26.COV2.S COVID-19 vaccine or a placebo. The material sequenced was peripheral blood, taken in a trial of Ad26.COV2.S vaccine versus placebo. The CDR3 DNA reads TGTGCCACCAGCAGAGGATCCGGGGGTTTGAACACTGAAGCTTTCTTT. Protein product: CATSRGSGGLNTEAFF. The variable domain in full, with the rest retrieved from reference TRBV15 and TRBJ1-1, is DAMVIQNPRYQVTQFGKPVTLSCSQTLNHNVMYWYQQKSSQAPKLLFHYYDKDFNNEADTPDNFQSRRPNTSFCFLDIRSPGLGDTAMYLCATSRGSGGLNTEAFFGQGTRLTVV.